Following are 3 T cell receptor beta chains from one sample sequenced in a study of CD8 T cells in ankylosing spondylitis. Whole-study findings and limits: One TCR beta motif, made up of roughly eight highly homologous variants, appeared characteristic of ankylosing spondylitis blood.

For these TCRs, the target antigens are not known. A single record per CDR3 protein comes from TCRdb applying MiXCR to the 5' RACE reads. The table records under 950,000 distinct CDR3 sequences, around 17% of them present only once. The specimen was blood, either unsorted or a sorted T cell fraction (not recorded which). The receptors here all came from a male donor with ankylosing spondylitis.

This clonotype was observed a few times. The chain uses TRBV10-3 and TRBJ2-1; 8 bases are a match to TRBD2. The CDR3 has 14 residues. J gave up 8 bases and V 4 bases, and 7 bases lay outside the gene matches. Germline V gene sequence: CDR1 ENHRY, CDR2 SYGVKD. The CDR3 coding sequence is TGTGCCATCAGTGTGAACGGGGGGGCGGATGAGCAGTTCTTC. Its protein product is CAISVNGGADEQFF.

This clonotype occurred a few times. The chain uses TRBV15 and TRBJ1-5; D possibly corresponds to TRBD1 (5 bases). There are 16 residues in the CDR3. Germline loops: CDR1 LNHNV, CDR2 YYDKDF (reference sequence). V was pared by 0 bases and J by 2 bases, with 11 bases between. The CDR3 protein is CATSRDLSRGNQPQHF. DNA of the CDR3: TGTGCCACCAGCAGAGATCTCTCCAGGGGCAATCAGCCCCAGCATTTT.

This chain uses TRBV4-3 with TRBJ2-7; 7 bases fit TRBD2. Unmatched junction bases numbered 8, after V lost 5 bases and J lost 4 bases. The CDR3 runs 14 residues. CDR1 and CDR2 from the germline V gene are LGHNA and YSLEER. The CDR3 is CASSVREWGYEQYF. CDR3 in DNA: TGCGCCAGCAGCGTGCGGGAGTGGGGTTACGAGCAGTACTTC.